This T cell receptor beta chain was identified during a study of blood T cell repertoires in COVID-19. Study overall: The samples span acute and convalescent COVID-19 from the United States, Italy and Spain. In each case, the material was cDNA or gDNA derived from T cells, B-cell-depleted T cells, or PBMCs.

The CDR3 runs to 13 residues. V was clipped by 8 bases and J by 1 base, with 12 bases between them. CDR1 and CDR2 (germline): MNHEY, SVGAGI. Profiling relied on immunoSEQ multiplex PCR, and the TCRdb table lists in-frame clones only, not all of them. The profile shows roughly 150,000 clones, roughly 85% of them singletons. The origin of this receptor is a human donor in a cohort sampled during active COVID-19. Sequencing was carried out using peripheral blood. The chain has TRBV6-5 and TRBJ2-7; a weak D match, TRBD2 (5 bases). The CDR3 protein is CASEGPESYEQYF. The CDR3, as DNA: TGTGCCAGCGAGGGCCCAGAGTCCTACGAGCAGTACTTC.